This is a list of T cell receptor beta chains from one sample in a study of T-cell reconstitution after alpha-beta-depleted transplantation in children. TCRdb re-called the PCR reads with MiXCR, one entry per CDR3 protein. The sample lists roughly 300,000 distinct CDR3 sequences, 9.9% seen once, with about 9.5% in the top ten. This material consisted of PBMCs from the stem cell graft donor, taken from the stem cell graft. The receptors were gathered from a human donor who donated a stem cell graft to a child with SCID. Each CDR3 is given with its conserved first and last residue. The D gene is left open where the match is weak. Clone size is given for some rows only: seen once, a few or many times, or a class if the clone is expanded.

d_call j_call cdr3_length v_call clone_size cdr3_nt cdr3_aa
TRBD1 TRBJ2-3 13 TRBV5-1 many TGCGCCAGCAGCCTGACAGGGGCAGATACGCAGTATTTT CASSLTGADTQYF
- TRBJ2-1 14 TRBV12-3/TRBV12-4 - TGTGCCAGCAGTTTCGTGGGGTCTGGGAATGAGCAGTTCTTC CASSFVGSGNEQFF
TRBD1 TRBJ1-5 15 TRBV5-1 - TGCGCCAGCAGCTTGGACCAGGGGGCGGGTCAGCCCCAGCATTTT CASSLDQGAGQPQHF
- TRBJ2-1 14 TRBV7-8 many TGTGCCAGCAGCTTATCAGGGGCGCAGGGTGAGCAGTTCTTC CASSLSGAQGEQFF
TRBD1 TRBJ2-3 12 TRBV5-1 many TGCGCCAGCAGAGCAGGGGGAGATACGCAGTATTTT CASRAGGDTQYF
- TRBJ2-7 13 TRBV7-3 - TGTGCCAGCAGCGTGGGACGCTCCTACGAGCAGTACTTC CASSVGRSYEQYF
- TRBJ2-3 16 TRBV5-1 - TGCGCCAGCAGCTTGGTAGGGCAGGGGTCCACAGATACGCAGTATTTT CASSLVGQGSTDTQYF
- TRBJ2-1 13 TRBV24-1 many TGTGCCACCAGGGACACGGGTGTCAATGAGCAGTTCTTC CATRDTGVNEQFF
- TRBJ1-1 14 TRBV12-3/TRBV12-4 many TGTGCCAGCAGCCCCTTGGGACTTAACACTGAAGCTTTCTTT CASSPLGLNTEAFF
- TRBJ2-1 16 TRBV7-8 - TGTGCCAGCAGCTTAGCCAGGACAGATTCCTACAATGAGCAGTTCTTC CASSLARTDSYNEQFF
TRBD1 TRBJ2-7 15 TRBV7-6 - TGTGCCAGCAGCTTAACCGACAGGGGAAGCTTCGAGCAGTACTTC CASSLTDRGSFEQYF
TRBD1 TRBJ2-7 13 TRBV7-7 - TGTGCTAGCAACTTGGGGACAGGGGGGGAGCAGTACTTC CASNLGTGGEQYF
- TRBJ2-1 14 TRBV7-9 many TGTGCCAGCAGCTTTGTCTGGGAACGGAATGAGCAGTTCTTC CASSFVWERNEQFF
TRBD1 TRBJ1-5 15 TRBV9 few TGTGCCAGCAGCAACACAGGGGACCCCAATCAGCCCCAGCATTTT CASSNTGDPNQPQHF
- TRBJ1-1 14 TRBV10-3 - TGTGCCATCGGGACTTCTAAAATGGGGACTGAAGCTTTCTTT CAIGTSKMGTEAFF
- TRBJ2-5 13 TRBV5-4 few TGTGCCAGCAGCCCATTGGATGGAGAGACCCAGTACTTC CASSPLDGETQYF
- TRBJ1-1 14 TRBV6-5 - TGTGCCAGCAGTTACAACGACGTGGCAGGGTATCCTTTCTTT CASSYNDVAGYPFF
TRBD1 TRBJ2-1 17 TRBV4-1 few TGCGCCAGCAGCCATCCGGGACAGGGGGCTCAGGTGAGTGAGCAGTTCTTC CASSHPGQGAQVSEQFF
- TRBJ1-2 13 TRBV5-1 many TGCGCCAGCAGCTTGGGCAGCATCTATGGCTACACCTTC CASSLGSIYGYTF
- TRBJ2-7 15 TRBV6-1 few TGTGCCAGCAGTAAGGGGGGACAGCTTTCTAACGAGCAGTACTTC CASSKGGQLSNEQYF
- TRBJ2-2 15 TRBV5-1 many TGCGCCAGCAGCTTACCAGCACCGAACACCGGGGAGCTGTTTTTT CASSLPAPNTGELFF
TRBD1 TRBJ2-5 14 TRBV7-9 many TGTGCCAGCAGCGCGACAGGGGGCCAAGAGACCCAGTACTTC CASSATGGQETQYF
TRBD2 TRBJ2-1 15 TRBV5-1 many TGCGCCAGCAGCTTGGGTAGCGGGACCACATCTGAGCAGTTCTTC CASSLGSGTTSEQFF
- TRBJ2-2 14 TRBV12-3/TRBV12-4 many TGTGCCAGCAGATCCGGGACGACGGGCGGGGAGCTGTTTTTT CASRSGTTGGELFF
TRBD1 TRBJ2-5 16 TRBV12-3/TRBV12-4 many TGTGCCAGCAGCACGGGACAGGGGAACACACAAGAGACCCAGTACTTC CASSTGQGNTQETQYF
- TRBJ1-5 15 TRBV7-8 - TGTGCCAGCAGCTTCAACGTGGGGGCCGGCCAGCCCCAGCATTTT CASSFNVGAGQPQHF
- TRBJ2-2 15 TRBV12-3/TRBV12-4 many TGTGCCAGCAGTTTAGGACTTGCGAACACCGGGGAGCTGTTTTTT CASSLGLANTGELFF
- TRBJ1-4 15 TRBV5-1 many TGCGCCAGCAGCGCTGCCGGGGGCAGAAGTGAAAAACTGTTTTTT CASSAAGGRSEKLFF
- TRBJ1-1 15 TRBV20-1 - TGCAGTGCTAACCCCCTCGAGGGCCCGAACACTGAAGCTTTCTTT CSANPLEGPNTEAFF
- TRBJ1-1 13 TRBV12-3/TRBV12-4 few TGTGCCAGCAGTTTAACCGAGAGAGCTGAAGCTTTCTTT CASSLTERAEAFF
TRBD1 TRBJ1-1 14 TRBV15 few TGTGCCACCAGCAGAGATGAGCAGGGGGGGATAGCTTTCTTT CATSRDEQGGIAFF
TRBD1 TRBJ2-2 15 TRBV6-5 few TGTGCCAGCAGCAAAAACAGGGGGGCAGCCGGGGAGCTGTTTTTT CASSKNRGAAGELFF
TRBD1 TRBJ2-6 16 TRBV3-1 - TGTGCCAGCAGACTAGGACAGGTAGCTGGGGCCAACGTCCTGACTTTC CASRLGQVAGANVLTF
TRBD2 TRBJ2-7 15 TRBV5-1 many TGCGCCAGCAGCGTCACAGCGGGGAGCTCCTACGAGCAGTACTTC CASSVTAGSSYEQYF
- TRBJ1-5 14 TRBV20-1 few TGCAGTGTTACGCAGGGCTTGGGCAATCAGCCCCAGCATTTT CSVTQGLGNQPQHF
- TRBJ2-3 14 TRBV7-6 many TGTGCCAGCAGCGTCAGTTGGGGGGCGGATACGCAGTATTTT CASSVSWGADTQYF
- TRBJ2-7 13 TRBV11-2 - TGTGCCAGCAGCTTATCCACGGCGGGGGAGCAGTACTTC CASSLSTAGEQYF
TRBD1 TRBJ2-7 13 TRBV20-1 few TGCAGTGCTACCGGGACAGCCACCTACGAGCAGTACTTC CSATGTATYEQYF
TRBD1 TRBJ2-2 14 TRBV20-1 - TGCAGTGCTTCGGGACAGGGAAGCACCGGGGAGCTGTTTTTT CSASGQGSTGELFF
- TRBJ1-5 15 TRBV12-3/TRBV12-4 few TGTGCCAGCAGCCATACGGGACGGTACAATCAGCCCCAGCATTTT CASSHTGRYNQPQHF
TRBD1 TRBJ1-2 14 TRBV6-1 many TGTGCCAGCAGTGCCAGGGGGCAAGGTTATGGCTACACCTTC CASSARGQGYGYTF
TRBD2 TRBJ2-1 17 TRBV13 - TGTGCCAGCAGCTCCCGGACTAGCGGGGACTCCTACAATGAGCAGTTCTTC CASSSRTSGDSYNEQFF
- TRBJ1-2 14 TRBV7-9 - TGTGCCAGCACCAACCTCGGGGATTTGGATGGCTACACCTTC CASTNLGDLDGYTF
- TRBJ2-7 12 TRBV2 few TGTGCCAGTACCCAGACCTCCTACGAGCAGTACTTC CASTQTSYEQYF
- TRBJ2-1 16 TRBV19 many TGTGCCAGTAGTATACCGGGACTTTCCCTCTACAATGAGCAGTTCTTC CASSIPGLSLYNEQFF
- TRBJ2-6 15 TRBV14 few TGTGCCAGCAGCCAAGTTCCCTCTGGGGCCAACGTCCTGACTTTC CASSQVPSGANVLTF
TRBD1 TRBJ1-1 12 TRBV20-1 - TGCAGTGCTAGGATGGAGACAGGGAGAGCTTTCTTT CSARMETGRAFF
- TRBJ1-1 12 TRBV2 - TGTGCCATCTTGCCCGTGGCCAGAGAAGCTTTCTTT CAILPVAREAFF
- TRBJ1-2 16 TRBV7-9 few TGTGCCAGCAGCTTGGGGCCGGCCCAGGGAAGCTATGGCTACACCTTC CASSLGPAQGSYGYTF
TRBD1 TRBJ2-1 15 TRBV6-1 - TGTGCCAGCAGTCCGCGACAGGGCGGTTACAATGAGCAGTTCTTC CASSPRQGGYNEQFF
- TRBJ2-3 13 TRBV29-1 many TGCAGCGTTAACGGACGAGGCACAGATACGCAGTATTTT CSVNGRGTDTQYF
- TRBJ1-3 15 TRBV4-2 many TGTGCCAGCAGCCAAGTCGGCTACAGGGTCGACACCATATATTTT CASSQVGYRVDTIYF
TRBD1 TRBJ2-3 16 TRBV10-3 - TGTGCCATCAGCCCTGACAGGGGGGAAAGGACAGATACGCAGTATTTT CAISPDRGERTDTQYF